Presented here are 11 T cell receptor beta chains from one specimen sequenced in a study of blood T cells in healthy people across ages. A second PCR of about 7 to 12 cycles used a sample-barcoded 5' primer and a J-beta primer mix. One entry per CDR3 protein results from TCRdb running MiXCR on the 5' RACE reads. The sample contains around 1.7 million distinct CDR3 sequences, approximately 28% of which appear only once. Material for sequencing was blood. Receptor source: a woman in her twenties or thirties in good health.

In its sample, this clonotype was seen a few times. This sequence joins TRBV29-1 and TRBJ2-3, with TRBD1 matching 9 bases. This CDR3 has 15 amino acids. After removal of 6 bases from V and 4 bases from J, the junction contained 11 bases not matched to a gene. From germline, CDR1 is SQVTM and CDR2 ANQGSEA. Here the CDR3 reads CSVVPGQGLPDTQYF. CDR3 in DNA: TGCAGCGTAGTACCGGGACAGGGACTACCAGATACGCAGTATTTT.

This clonotype was seen only once. J is TRBJ2-7 and V is TRBV2; possible D gene TRBD1, 7 bases. The CDR3 runs 16 residues. The germline V and J ends were trimmed by 2 bases and 7 bases, with 21 bases remaining between them. CDR1 SNHLY and CDR2 FYNNEI come from the germline V gene. The CDR3 DNA reads as TGTGCCAGCAGTGAACCACGAGGAGGGGGCTCGCGTGAGCAGTACTTC. It translates to CASSEPRGGGSREQYF.

This clonotype was counted between two and nine times. This chain uses TRBV5-1 with TRBJ2-1, with a tentative D call TRBD2 (5 bases). This CDR3 has 15 amino acids. Germline V gene lookup returns CDR1 SGHRS and CDR2 YFSETQ. The V end was cut by 2 bases, the J end by 7 bases, with 16 bases between. The CDR3 DNA is TGCGCCAGCAGCTTAAGAGGGAGCAGAGGGAATGAGCAGTTCTTC. Translating gives CASSLRGSRGNEQFF.

This clonotype was seen a few times. This chain connects TRBV28 to TRBJ2-5; perhaps TRBD2 as D (5 bases). Gene TRBJ2-7 matches the end of the DNA better, so the J call may be wrong. Germline V gene sequence: CDR1 MDHEN, CDR2 SYDVKM. The CDR3 extends over 13 amino acids. In nucleotides, the CDR3 is TGTGCCAGCAAGGTACGGGGAACCTACGAGCAGTACTTC. Protein sequence: CASKVRGTYEQYF.

The chain recombines TRBV5-6 with TRBJ2-7, with 7 bases lining up with TRBD2. Germline values: CDR1 SGHDT, CDR2 YYEEEE. Trimming took 4 bases from V and 7 from J; bases not matched to a gene: 11. This CDR3 contains 14 residues. In nucleotides, the CDR3 is TGTGCCAGCAGCGGTACCGGGACTATCATAGAGCAGTACTTC. It translates to CASSGTGTIIEQYF.

The chain has TRBV7-8 and TRBJ1-2, with D possibly matching TRBD1 (5 bases). The CDR3 loop spans 14 amino acids. V shed 2 bases and J shed 4 bases, with 11 bases lying between them. Germline loops: CDR1 SGHVS, CDR2 FQNEAQ. In nucleotides, the CDR3 is TGTGCCAGCAGCTTACAGGGACGCCCCTATGGCTACACCTTC. Its protein is CASSLQGRPYGYTF.

J is TRBJ2-7 and V is TRBV11-2; 7 positions match TRBD2. Germline V gene lookup returns CDR1 SGHAT and CDR2 FQNNGV. The V segment lost 5 bases and the J segment 4 bases; nucleotides outside the gene matches: 14. This CDR3 has 16 residues. CDR3 sequence: CASSPHGSGKSYEQYF. The CDR3 bases are TGTGCCAGCAGCCCCCATGGAAGCGGGAAGTCTTACGAGCAGTACTTC.

Note on this clonotype: This likely comes from a read error, as the CDR3 has no conserved phenylalanine or tryptophan at its end. No DNA is shown, since the ends of the CDR3 on it are uncertain; the CDR3 is the one TCRdb lists. The CDR3 loop reads CSARVGQGYGYTFGS. The rearrangement joins TRBV20-1 to TRBJ2-1; the table's D call, TRBD1, has no DNA check behind it. The CDR3 sequence runs 15 residues, both termini included. Germline loops: CDR1 DFQATT, CDR2 SNEGSKA (reference sequence).

This chain uses TRBV5-1 with TRBJ1-1; no clear D gene. V lost 3 bases and J lost 11, with 14 bases in between. The CDR3 length is 12 residues. CDR1 is SGHRS and CDR2 is YFSETQ in the germline V gene. CDR3: CASSSSDLEAFF. The CDR3, as DNA: TGCGCCAGCAGCTCTAGTGATCTAGAGGCTTTCTTT. Full variable domain (outside the CDR3, taken from reference TRBV5-1 and TRBJ1-1): KAGVTQTPRYLIKTRGQQVTLSCSPISGHRSVSWYQQTPGQGLQFLFEYFSETQRNKGNFPGRFSGRQFSNSRSEMNVSTLELGDSALYLCASSSSDLEAFFGQGTRLTVV.

The rearrangement joins TRBV7-2 to TRBJ2-3; D possibly corresponds to TRBD2 (7 bases). From germline, CDR1 is SGHTA and CDR2 FQGNSA. V was pared by 5 bases and J by 13 bases, with 22 bases between. The CDR3 contains 14 residues. For the CDR3, the DNA is TGTGCCAGCAGCGCGCCGGGGGGCTTAAGGCGGGAGTATTTT. Its protein is CASSAPGGLRREYF.

This clonotype was detected only a few times. V gene TRBV9 combines with J gene TRBJ1-6, with D maybe TRBD1 (5 bases). Germline V CDR1 and CDR2: SGDLS, YYNGEE. V was cut by 3 bases and J by 6 bases, with 10 bases left in between. CDR3 length: 14 amino acids. The CDR3 coding sequence is TGTGCCAGCAGCGCGTTCAGGGTTAATTCACCCCTCCACTTT. It specifies CASSAFRVNSPLHF.